The 21 T cell receptor beta chains presented below share a single source sample, sequenced in a study of post-analysis software for immune sequencing data. Study-wide results and limits: TRBV segments more frequent in patients than in controls numbered five and included TRBV5-6, TRBV5-1 and TRBV20-1.

The authors incorporated unique molecular identifiers into the TCR beta cDNA libraries. TCRdb reprocessed the PCR reads via MiXCR and lists one record per CDR3 protein. The table records approximately 690,000 distinct CDR3 sequences, approximately 59% of them present only once. The antigens of these receptors remain unknown. Sequenced material: blood. Receptors were obtained from a girl aged 2-10 years with multiple sclerosis.

In its sample, this clonotype was seen a few times. The chain combines TRBV5-4 with TRBJ2-6; D may match TRBD1 or TRBD2 (6 bases each). V lost 3 bases and J lost 0, with 28 bases in between. The CDR3 is made up of 22 amino acids. Germline values: CDR1 SGHNT, CDR2 YYREEE (reference sequence). CDR3 in amino acids: CASSWMLWGATLGSSGANVLTF. In nucleotides, the CDR3 is TGTGCCAGCAGCTGGATGCTCTGGGGGGCCACACTGGGAAGCTCTGGGGCCAACGTCCTGACTTTC.

Points on this clonotype: Its ends do not fully match the called genes, so a read error is possible. This sequence joins TRBV7-3 and TRBJ2-1, with D possibly TRBD2 on 7 matching bases. The CDR3 consists of 17 residues. In germline, CDR1 is SGHTA, CDR2 FQGTGA. CDR3 nucleotide sequence: TGTGCCAGCAGCTTAGAAGGTGGCGGGGGCTCCTACAACGAGCAGTTCTTC. Translated: CASSLEGGGGSYNEQFF.

The genes are TRBV3-1 and TRBJ1-1; D unclear. Germline values: CDR1 LGHDT, CDR2 YNNKEL (reference sequence). Trimming took off 1 base at V and 3 bases at J, with 12 bases between the two ends. The CDR3 totals 15 residues. The DNA of the CDR3 is TGTGCCAGCAGCCAAGGGTCGGGTGGGGACACTGAAGCTTTCTTT. Translated: CASSQGSGGDTEAFF.

The rearrangement links TRBV10-3 to TRBJ1-2; D uncertain. The CDR3 loop spans 11 amino acids. Looked up from germline, CDR1 is ENHRY and CDR2 is SYGVKD. Trimming shortened V by 4 bases and J by 4 bases, and 4 bases separated the two germline ends. This chain's CDR3 is CAISASYGYTF. CDR3 coding DNA: TGTGCCATCAGTGCGAGCTATGGCTACACCTTC.

This clonotype was seen once. The chain couples TRBV6-5 to TRBJ2-2; D possibly corresponds to TRBD1 (5 bases). CDR3 size: 14 residues. V was pared by 0 bases and J by 7 bases, with 9 bases between. CDR1 is MNHEY and CDR2 is SVGAGI in the germline V gene. The CDR3 spells CASSYSRAGGELFF. As DNA, the CDR3 is TGTGCCAGCAGTTACTCCAGGGCTGGCGGGGAGCTGTTTTTT.

This clonotype was counted only a few times. The chain links TRBV5-1 to TRBJ2-7; no clear D. V gave up 4 bases and J gave up 1 base, with 12 bases separating them. Germline V gives CDR1 SGHRS, CDR2 YFSETQ. The CDR3 consists of 14 residues. Written as DNA, the CDR3 is TGCGCCAGCAGCGAAAACACGAGATCCTACGAGCAGTACTTC. Translated: CASSENTRSYEQYF.

V and J are TRBV7-9 and TRBJ2-7; D may be TRBD2 (6 bases). The length of the CDR3 is 17 residues. The V end was cut by 7 bases, the J end by 0 bases, with 22 bases between. Germline V gene lookup returns CDR1 SEHNR and CDR2 FQNEAQ (reference sequence). The CDR3 bases are TGTGCCAGCACCTCTCAGACGGGAGACAAAGGCTCCTACGAGCAGTACTTC. It yields the protein CASTSQTGDKGSYEQYF.

This clonotype was seen only a few times. The chain joins TRBV12-3 or TRBV12-4 to TRBJ2-5; TRBD1 matches at 9 bases. The end of the DNA is better explained by TRBJ2-7, so the J call may be wrong. The CDR3 extends over 14 amino acids. The CDR3 nucleotides read TGTGCCAGCAGTTTCGGACAGGGGAGTTCCGAGCAGTACTTC. It translates to CASSFGQGSSEQYF.

The sample holds a few counts of this clonotype. V gene TRBV30 combines with J gene TRBJ2-5; D unclear. This CDR3 has 11 amino acids. V dropped 1 base and J dropped 5 bases, with 5 bases sitting between them. Germline loops: CDR1 GTSNPN, CDR2 SVGIG (reference sequence). The CDR3 sequence is CAWSGVETQYF. The CDR3 DNA reads TGTGCCTGGAGTGGGGTGGAGACCCAGTACTTC.

This clonotype was seen a single time. This rearrangement joins TRBV12-3 or TRBV12-4 to TRBJ1-1, with 7 bases that match TRBD1. V was clipped by 5 bases and J by 5 bases; unmatched bases: 8. The CDR3 consists of 14 residues. CDR3 residues: CASSPTTGPTEAFF. In DNA, the CDR3 is TGTGCCAGCAGTCCGACGACAGGGCCAACTGAAGCTTTCTTT.

This rearrangement joins TRBV5-6 to TRBJ2-7; possibly TRBD1 for D (5 bases). Germline-derived CDR1 and CDR2 are SGHDT and YYEEEE. V was trimmed by 4 bases and J by 3 bases, leaving 14 bases between them. CDR3 length equals 14 residues. The CDR3 DNA reads as TGTGCCAGCAGCCCAAGGGGTTGGGTCTACGAGCAGTACTTC. This codes for CASSPRGWVYEQYF. Combining the CDR3 with reference TRBV5-6 and TRBJ2-7 gives the whole variable domain DAGVTQSPTHLIKTRGQQVTLRCSPKSGHDTVSWYQQALGQGPQFIFQYYEEEERQRGNFPDRFSGHQFPNYSSELNVNALLLGDSALYLCASSPRGWVYEQYFGPGTRLTVT.

The gene calls are TRBV7-8 and TRBJ2-5; D might be TRBD1 or TRBD2, each matching 5 bases. The CDR3 runs to 13 residues. V gave up 7 bases and J gave up 1 base, with 10 bases separating them. The germline CDR1 and CDR2 sequences are SGHVS and FQNEAQ. The DNA of the CDR3 is TGTGCCAGCACCACTGGGGGCCAAGAGACCCAGTACTTC. Protein product: CASTTGGQETQYF.

This chain connects TRBV5-1 to TRBJ2-1, with D possibly being TRBD1 or TRBD2 (5 bases each). The CDR3 has 14 residues. Trimming cost V 4 bases and J 5 bases, with 13 bases left between them. Germline values: CDR1 SGHRS, CDR2 YFSETQ. CDR3 in amino acids: CASSLRDLDNEQFF. DNA of the CDR3: TGCGCCAGCAGCCTCCGGGACCTGGACAATGAGCAGTTCTTC.

The chain is built from TRBV14 and TRBJ2-1; perhaps TRBD1 as D (5 bases). V was pared by 1 base and J by 4 bases, with 14 bases between. CDR1 and CDR2 (germline): SGHDN, FVKESK. The CDR3 length is 16 residues. The CDR3 DNA is TGTGCCAGCAGCCAAGTATCACGCAGGGTGTACAATGAGCAGTTCTTC. Translation: CASSQVSRRVYNEQFF.

This clonotype has only a few counts. The chain uses TRBV6-5 and TRBJ1-2; D remains ambiguous. Germline V lookup: CDR1 MNHEY, CDR2 SVGAGI. The CDR3 contains 11 residues. The V end was cut by 7 bases, the J end by 0 bases, with 3 bases between. CDR3 protein: CASKSNYGYTF. In DNA form, the CDR3 reads TGTGCCAGCAAATCTAACTATGGCTACACCTTC.

The chain couples TRBV27 to TRBJ2-1; 9 bases line up with TRBD1. J lost 3 bases, V lost 6 bases, and 6 bases had no gene match. CDR3 size: 15 residues. Germline V CDR1 and CDR2: MNHEY, SMNVEV (reference sequence). The CDR3 DNA sequence: TGTGCCAGCAGACAAACAGGGGGCTACTACAATGAGCAGTTCTTC. Encoded protein: CASRQTGGYYNEQFF.

This chain joins TRBV10-3 and TRBJ1-2; D possibly corresponds to TRBD1 (5 bases). Between the trimmed V and J ends, which lost 2 bases and 4 bases, there was a span of 11 bases. Germline CDR1 reads ENHRY; CDR2 reads SYGVKD. CDR3 length equals 14 residues. The CDR3 DNA reads as TGTGCCATCAGTGAGACCCAGGGCGGCTATGGCTACACCTTC. Translated: CAISETQGGYGYTF.

This chain links TRBV7-9 with TRBJ2-3; TRBD1 matches 7 bases. J gave up 11 bases and V 4 bases, and 3 bases lay outside the gene matches. CDR1 is SEHNR and CDR2 is FQNEAQ in the germline V gene (reference sequence). CDR3 length: 11 residues. The CDR3 coding sequence is TGTGCCAGCAGCTCGGGACAGTGGCAGTATTTT. Its protein is CASSSGQWQYF.

This clonotype has more than one count but fewer than ten. V usage is TRBV29-1 and J usage is TRBJ2-1; tentative D call: TRBD2 (6 bases). The V gene's germline CDR1 is SQVTM and CDR2 ANQGSEA. Trimming left V 5 bases short and J 1 base short, with 30 bases between. The CDR3 contains 20 residues. The CDR3 region is CSVRQGGGTGPLRSYNEQFF. The DNA of the CDR3 is TGCAGCGTTCGGCAGGGCGGCGGGACTGGACCCCTACGATCCTACAATGAGCAGTTCTTC.

This sequence joins TRBV12-3 or TRBV12-4 and TRBJ2-6; D unclear. The V end lost 7 bases, the J end lost 2 bases, and 18 bases lay between the germline ends. The CDR3 covers 17 residues. This chain's CDR3 is CASTITRADAGANVLTF. CDR3 DNA sequence: TGTGCCAGCACCATCACCCGGGCAGACGCTGGGGCCAACGTCCTGACTTTC.

The chain combines TRBV6-5 with TRBJ2-1; TRBD2 aligns across 9 bases. CDR1 is MNHEY, CDR2 SVGAGI, per germline. Trimming cost V 0 bases and J 0 bases; bases outside gene matches: 6. The CDR3 is 18 amino acids. CDR3 DNA: TGTGCCAGCAGTTACTCGGGGACTAGCCTGAGCTCCTACAATGAGCAGTTCTTC. Translating gives CASSYSGTSLSSYNEQFF.